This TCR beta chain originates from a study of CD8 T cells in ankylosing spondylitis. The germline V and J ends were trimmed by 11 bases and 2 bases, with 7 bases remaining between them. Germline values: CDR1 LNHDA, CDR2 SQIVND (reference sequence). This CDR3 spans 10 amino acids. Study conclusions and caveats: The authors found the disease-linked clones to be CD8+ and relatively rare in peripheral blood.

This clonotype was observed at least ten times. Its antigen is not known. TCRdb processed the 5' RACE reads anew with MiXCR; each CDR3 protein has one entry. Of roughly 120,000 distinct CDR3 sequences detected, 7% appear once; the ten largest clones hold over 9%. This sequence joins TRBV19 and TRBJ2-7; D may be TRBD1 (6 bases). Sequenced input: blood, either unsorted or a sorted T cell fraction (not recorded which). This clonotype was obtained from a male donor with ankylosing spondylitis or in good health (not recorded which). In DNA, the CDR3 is TGTGCCGGACAGACCTACGAGCAGTACTTC. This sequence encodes CAGQTYEQYF. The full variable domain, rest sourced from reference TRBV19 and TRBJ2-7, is DGGITQSPKYLFRKEGQNVTLSCEQNLNHDAMYWYRQDPGQGLRLIYYSQIVNDFQKGDIAEGYSVSREKKESFPLTVTSAQKNPTAFYLCAGQTYEQYFGPGTRLTVT.